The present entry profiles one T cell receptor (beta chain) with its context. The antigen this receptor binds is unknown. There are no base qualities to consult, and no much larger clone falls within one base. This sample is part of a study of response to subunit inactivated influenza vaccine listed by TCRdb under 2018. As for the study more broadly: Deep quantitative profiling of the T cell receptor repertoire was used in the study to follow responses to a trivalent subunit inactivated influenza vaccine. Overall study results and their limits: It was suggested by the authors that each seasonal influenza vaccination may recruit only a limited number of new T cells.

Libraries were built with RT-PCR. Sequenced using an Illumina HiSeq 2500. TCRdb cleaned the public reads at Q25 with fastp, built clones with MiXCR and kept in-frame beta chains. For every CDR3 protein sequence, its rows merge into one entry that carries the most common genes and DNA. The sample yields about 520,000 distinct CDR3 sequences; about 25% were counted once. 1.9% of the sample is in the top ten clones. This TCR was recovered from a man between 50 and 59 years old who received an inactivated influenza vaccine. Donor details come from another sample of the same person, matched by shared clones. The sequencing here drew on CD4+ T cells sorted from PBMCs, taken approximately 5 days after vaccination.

The CDR3 is CASSAHDRLSRDYTF. The bases are TGTGCCAGCAGCGCGCATGACAGACTGTCTAGGGACTACACCTTC. The chain joins TRBV7-6 to TRBJ1-2; the D region possibly corresponds to TRBD1 (5 bases align). The CDR3 contains 15 residues, cysteine and phenylalanine counted. The kept DNA is CDR3 alone, 45 bases in frame from the first base. V loses 5 bases, J loses 10 bases, and the germline ends lie 23 bases apart. The CDR1 and CDR2 encoded by the germline V gene are SGHVS and FNYEAQ. This CDR3, with the reference TRBV7-6 and TRBJ1-2 proteins standing in past its ends, gives the full variable domain GAGVSQSPRYKVTKRGQDVALRCDPISGHVSLYWYRQALGQGPEFLTYFNYEAQQDKSGLPNDRFSAERPEGSISTLTIQRTEQRDSAMYRCASSAHDRLSRDYTFGSGTRLTVV.